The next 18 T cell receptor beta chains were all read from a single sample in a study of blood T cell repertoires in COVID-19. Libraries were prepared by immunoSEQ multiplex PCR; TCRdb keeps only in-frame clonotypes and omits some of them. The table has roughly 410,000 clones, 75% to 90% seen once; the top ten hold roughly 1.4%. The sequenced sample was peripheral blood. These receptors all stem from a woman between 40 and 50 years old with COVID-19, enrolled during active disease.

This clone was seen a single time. CDR3 in DNA: TGTGCCAGCGAGATTAGTAGCAATCAGCCCCAGCATTTT. This sequence encodes CASEISSNQPQHF. This sequence joins TRBV6-5 and TRBJ1-5; no definite D call. Germline V gene data show CDR1 as MNHEY and CDR2 as SVGAGI. V shed 8 bases and J shed 0 bases, with 8 bases lying between them. The CDR3 has 13 amino acids.

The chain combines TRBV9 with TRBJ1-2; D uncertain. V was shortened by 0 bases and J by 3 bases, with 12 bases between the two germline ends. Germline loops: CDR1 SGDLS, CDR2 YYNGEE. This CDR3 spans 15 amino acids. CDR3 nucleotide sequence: TGTGCCAGCAGCGTAGGTTCCCTCTCCTACTATGGCTACACCTTC. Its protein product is CASSVGSLSYYGYTF.

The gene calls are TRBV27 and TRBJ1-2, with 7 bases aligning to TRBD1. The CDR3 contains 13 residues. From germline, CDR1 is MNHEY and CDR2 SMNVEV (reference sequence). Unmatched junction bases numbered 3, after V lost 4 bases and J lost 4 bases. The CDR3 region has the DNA TGTGCCAGCAGTTACAGGGGTGGCTATGGCTACACCTTC. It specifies CASSYRGGYGYTF.

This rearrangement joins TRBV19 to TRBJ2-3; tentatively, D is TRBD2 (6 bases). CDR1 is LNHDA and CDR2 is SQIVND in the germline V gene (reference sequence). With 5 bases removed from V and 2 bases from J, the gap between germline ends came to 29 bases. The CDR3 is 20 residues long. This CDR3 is CASSRAPPIRDSGPTDTQYF. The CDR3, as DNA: TGTGCCAGTAGTCGCGCCCCCCCAATTCGGGATAGCGGACCCACAGATACGCAGTATTTT. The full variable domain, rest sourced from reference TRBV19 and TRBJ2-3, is DGGITQSPKYLFRKEGQNVTLSCEQNLNHDAMYWYRQDPGQGLRLIYYSQIVNDFQKGDIAEGYSVSREKKESFPLTVTSAQKNPTAFYLCASSRAPPIRDSGPTDTQYFGPGTRLTVL.

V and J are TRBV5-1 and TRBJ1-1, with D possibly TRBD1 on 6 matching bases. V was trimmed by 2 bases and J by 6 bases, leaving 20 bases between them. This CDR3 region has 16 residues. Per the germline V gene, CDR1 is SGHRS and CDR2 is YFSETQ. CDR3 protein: CASSFIGGTGPSEAFF. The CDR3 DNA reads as TGCGCCAGCAGCTTCATAGGGGGAACAGGACCTTCTGAAGCTTTCTTT.

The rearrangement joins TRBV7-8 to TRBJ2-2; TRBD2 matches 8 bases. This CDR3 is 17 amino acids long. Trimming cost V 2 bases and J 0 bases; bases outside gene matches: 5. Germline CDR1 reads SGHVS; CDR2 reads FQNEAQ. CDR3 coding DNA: TGTGCCAGCAGCTTAAGGGTAGCGGGACCGAACACCGGGGAGCTGTTTTTT. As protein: CASSLRVAGPNTGELFF.

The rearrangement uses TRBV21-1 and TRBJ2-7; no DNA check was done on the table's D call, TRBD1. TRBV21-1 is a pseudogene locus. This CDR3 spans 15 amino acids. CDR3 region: CASSSRDRRSYEQYF. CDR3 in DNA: TGTGCCAGCAGCTCTCGGGACAGGAGATCCTACGAGCAGTACTTC.

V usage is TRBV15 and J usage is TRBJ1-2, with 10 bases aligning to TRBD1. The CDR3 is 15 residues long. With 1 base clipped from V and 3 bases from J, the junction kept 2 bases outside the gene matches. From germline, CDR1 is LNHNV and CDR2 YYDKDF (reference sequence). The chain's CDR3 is CATSRAGQGDYGYTF. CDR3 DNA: TGTGCCACCAGCAGAGCCGGACAGGGGGACTATGGCTACACCTTC.

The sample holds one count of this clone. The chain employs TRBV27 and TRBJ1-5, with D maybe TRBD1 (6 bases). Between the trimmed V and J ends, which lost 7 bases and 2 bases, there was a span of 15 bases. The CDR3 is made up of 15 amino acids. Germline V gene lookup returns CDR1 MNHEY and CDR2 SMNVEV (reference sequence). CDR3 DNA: TGTGCCAGCAAGGACAGTTTGTTCGGCAATCAGCCCCAGCATTTT. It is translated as CASKDSLFGNQPQHF.

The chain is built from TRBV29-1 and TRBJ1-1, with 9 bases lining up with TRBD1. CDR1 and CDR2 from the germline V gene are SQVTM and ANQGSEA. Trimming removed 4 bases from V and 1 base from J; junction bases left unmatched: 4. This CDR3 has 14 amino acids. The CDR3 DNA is TGCAGCGTTGTGGGACAGGGAAGGAACACTGAAGCTTTCTTT. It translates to CSVVGQGRNTEAFF. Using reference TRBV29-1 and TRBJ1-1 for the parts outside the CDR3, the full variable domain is SAVISQKPSRDICQRGTSLTIQCQVDSQVTMMFWYRQQPGQSLTLIATANQGSEATYESGFVIDKFPISRPNLTFSTLTVSNMSPEDSSIYLCSVVGQGRNTEAFFGQGTRLTVV.

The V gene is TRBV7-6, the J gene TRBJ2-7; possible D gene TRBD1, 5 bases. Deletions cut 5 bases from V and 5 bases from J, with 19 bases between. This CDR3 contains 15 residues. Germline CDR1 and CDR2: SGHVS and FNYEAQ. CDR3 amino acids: CASSPLERGKDEQYF. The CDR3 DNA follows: TGTGCCAGCAGCCCTTTGGAAAGGGGAAAGGACGAGCAGTACTTC.

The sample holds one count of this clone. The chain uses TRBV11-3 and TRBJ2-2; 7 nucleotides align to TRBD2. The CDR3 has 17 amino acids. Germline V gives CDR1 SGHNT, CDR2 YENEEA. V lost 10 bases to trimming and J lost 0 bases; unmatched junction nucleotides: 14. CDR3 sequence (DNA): TGTGCCACCCAGCCGGGGAAAGGACTAGCGAACACCGGGGAGCTGTTTTTT. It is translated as CATQPGKGLANTGELFF.

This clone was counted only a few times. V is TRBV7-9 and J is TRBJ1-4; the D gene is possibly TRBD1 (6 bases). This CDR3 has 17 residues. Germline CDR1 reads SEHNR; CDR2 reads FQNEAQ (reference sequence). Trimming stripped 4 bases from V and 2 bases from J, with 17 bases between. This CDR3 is CASSSTGGGATNEKLFF. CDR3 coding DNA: TGTGCCAGCAGCTCCACTGGCGGGGGGGCGACTAATGAAAAACTGTTTTTT.

The CDR3 sequence is CATAADRADTEAFF. CDR3 in DNA: TGTGCCACCGCAGCGGACAGGGCGGACACTGAAGCTTTCTTT. The chain carries TRBV10-3 and TRBJ1-1, with 8 positions matching TRBD1. V shed 10 bases and J 3 bases; nucleotides not matched to a gene: 10. The CDR3 is 14 residues long. Germline-derived CDR1 and CDR2 are ENHRY and SYGVKD.

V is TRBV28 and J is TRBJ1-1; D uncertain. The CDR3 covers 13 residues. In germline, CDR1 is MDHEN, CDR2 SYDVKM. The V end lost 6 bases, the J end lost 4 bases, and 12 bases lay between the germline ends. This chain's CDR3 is CASRLREGTEAFF. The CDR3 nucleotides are TGTGCCAGCAGACTCCGTGAGGGCACTGAAGCTTTCTTT.

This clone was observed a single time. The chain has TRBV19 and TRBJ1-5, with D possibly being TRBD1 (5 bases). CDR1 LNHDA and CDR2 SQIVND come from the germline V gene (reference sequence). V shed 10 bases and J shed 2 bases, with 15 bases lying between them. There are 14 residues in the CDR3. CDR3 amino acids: CATERGTGNQPQHF. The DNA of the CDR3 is TGTGCCACCGAAAGGGGTACTGGCAATCAGCCCCAGCATTTT. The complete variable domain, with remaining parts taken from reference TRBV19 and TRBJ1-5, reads DGGITQSPKYLFRKEGQNVTLSCEQNLNHDAMYWYRQDPGQGLRLIYYSQIVNDFQKGDIAEGYSVSREKKESFPLTVTSAQKNPTAFYLCATERGTGNQPQHFGDGTRLSIL.

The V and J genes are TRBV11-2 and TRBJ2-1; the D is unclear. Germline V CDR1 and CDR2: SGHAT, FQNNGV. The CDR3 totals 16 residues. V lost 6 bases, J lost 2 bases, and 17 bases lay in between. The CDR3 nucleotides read TGTGCCAGCAGTCAGATTGGTGGCGGCACCTACAATGAGCAGTTCTTC. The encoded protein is CASSQIGGGTYNEQFF.

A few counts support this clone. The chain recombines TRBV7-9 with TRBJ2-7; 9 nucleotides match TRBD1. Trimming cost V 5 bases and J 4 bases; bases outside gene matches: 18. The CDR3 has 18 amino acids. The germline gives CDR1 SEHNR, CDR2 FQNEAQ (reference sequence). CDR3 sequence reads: CASSPKPGQGKLSYEQYF. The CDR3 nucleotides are TGTGCCAGCAGCCCGAAGCCGGGACAGGGTAAACTCTCGTACGAGCAGTACTTC.